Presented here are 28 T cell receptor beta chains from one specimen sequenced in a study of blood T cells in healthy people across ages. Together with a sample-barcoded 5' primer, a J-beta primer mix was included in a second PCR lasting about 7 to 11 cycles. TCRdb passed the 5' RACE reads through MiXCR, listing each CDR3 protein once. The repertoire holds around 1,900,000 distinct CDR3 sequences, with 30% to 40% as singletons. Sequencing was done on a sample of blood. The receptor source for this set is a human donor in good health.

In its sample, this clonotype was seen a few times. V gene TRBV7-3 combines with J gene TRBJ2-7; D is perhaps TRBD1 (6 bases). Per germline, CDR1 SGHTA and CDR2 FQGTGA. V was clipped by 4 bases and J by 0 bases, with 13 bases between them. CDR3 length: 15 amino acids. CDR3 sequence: CASSSNRAFSYEQYF. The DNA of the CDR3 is TGTGCCAGCAGCTCCAACAGGGCATTCTCCTACGAGCAGTACTTC.

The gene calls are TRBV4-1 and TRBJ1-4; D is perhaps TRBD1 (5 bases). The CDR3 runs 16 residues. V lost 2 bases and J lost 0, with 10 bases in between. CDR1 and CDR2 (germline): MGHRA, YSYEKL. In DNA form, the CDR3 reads TGCGCCAGCAGCCAATCAGGGCTTGCAACTAATGAAAAACTGTTTTTT. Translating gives CASSQSGLATNEKLFF.

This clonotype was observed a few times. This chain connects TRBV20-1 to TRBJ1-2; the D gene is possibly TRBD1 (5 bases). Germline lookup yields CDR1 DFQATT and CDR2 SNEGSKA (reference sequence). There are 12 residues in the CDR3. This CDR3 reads CGLSGDYYGYTF. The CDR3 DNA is TGCGGACTCTCGGGGGACTACTATGGCTACACCTTC.

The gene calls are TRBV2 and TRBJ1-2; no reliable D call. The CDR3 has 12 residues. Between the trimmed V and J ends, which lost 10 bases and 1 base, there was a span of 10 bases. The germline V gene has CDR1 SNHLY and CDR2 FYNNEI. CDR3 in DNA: TGTGCCACCGTCCGAGATAACTATGGCTACACCTTC. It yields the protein CATVRDNYGYTF.

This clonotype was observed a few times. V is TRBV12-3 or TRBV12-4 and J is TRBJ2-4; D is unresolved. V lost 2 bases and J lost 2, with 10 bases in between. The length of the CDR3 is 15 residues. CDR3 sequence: CASSLRQSSKNIQYF. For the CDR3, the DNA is TGTGCCAGCAGTTTAAGGCAGTCCTCCAAAAACATTCAGTACTTC.

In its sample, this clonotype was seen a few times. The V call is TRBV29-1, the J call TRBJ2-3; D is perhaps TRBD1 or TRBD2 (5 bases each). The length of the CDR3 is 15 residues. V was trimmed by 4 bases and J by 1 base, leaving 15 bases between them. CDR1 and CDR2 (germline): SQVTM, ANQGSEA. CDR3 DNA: TGCAGCGTTGGAGCTCTCCGAGGGGGCACAGATACGCAGTATTTT. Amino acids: CSVGALRGGTDTQYF.

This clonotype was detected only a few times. The CDR3 reads CASSQSLAGGVTDTQYF. The CDR3 DNA reads TGCGCCAGCAGCCAAAGCCTAGCGGGGGGGGTCACAGATACGCAGTATTTT. V usage is TRBV4-3 and J usage is TRBJ2-3, with 12 nucleotides matching TRBD2. The J segment lost 2 bases and the V segment lost 2 bases, leaving 5 bases of the junction unmatched. Germline lookup yields CDR1 LGHNA and CDR2 YSLEER. This CDR3 contains 17 residues.

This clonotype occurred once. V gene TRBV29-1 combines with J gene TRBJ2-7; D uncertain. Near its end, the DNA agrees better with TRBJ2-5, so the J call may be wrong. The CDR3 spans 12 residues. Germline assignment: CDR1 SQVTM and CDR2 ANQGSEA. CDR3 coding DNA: TGCAGCGTTACGGACGGAACAGAGACCCAGTACTTC. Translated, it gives CSVTDGTETQYF.

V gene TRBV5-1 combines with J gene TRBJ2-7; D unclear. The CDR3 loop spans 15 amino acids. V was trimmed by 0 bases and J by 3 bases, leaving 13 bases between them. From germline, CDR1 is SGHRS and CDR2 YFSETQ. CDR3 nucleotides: TGCGCCAGCAGCTTGGAACTCGGCCCACACTACGAGCAGTACTTC. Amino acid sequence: CASSLELGPHYEQYF. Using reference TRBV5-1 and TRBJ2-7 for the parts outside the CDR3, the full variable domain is KAGVTQTPRYLIKTRGQQVTLSCSPISGHRSVSWYQQTPGQGLQFLFEYFSETQRNKGNFPGRFSGRQFSNSRSEMNVSTLELGDSALYLCASSLELGPHYEQYFGPGTRLTVT.

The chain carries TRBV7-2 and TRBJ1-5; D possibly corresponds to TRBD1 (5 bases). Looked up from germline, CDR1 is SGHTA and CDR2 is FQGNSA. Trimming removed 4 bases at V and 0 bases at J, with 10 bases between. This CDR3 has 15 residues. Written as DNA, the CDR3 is TGTGCCAGCAGCTCTGACAGTTTTAGCAATCAGCCCCAGCATTTT. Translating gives CASSSDSFSNQPQHF.

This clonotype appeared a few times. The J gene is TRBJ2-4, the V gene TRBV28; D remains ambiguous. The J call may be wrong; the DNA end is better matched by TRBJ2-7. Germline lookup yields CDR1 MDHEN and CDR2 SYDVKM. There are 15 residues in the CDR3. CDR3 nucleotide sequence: TGTGCCAGCAGTTTCGGTGGTGCAGGAACCCACGAGCAGTACTTC. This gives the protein CASSFGGAGTHEQYF.

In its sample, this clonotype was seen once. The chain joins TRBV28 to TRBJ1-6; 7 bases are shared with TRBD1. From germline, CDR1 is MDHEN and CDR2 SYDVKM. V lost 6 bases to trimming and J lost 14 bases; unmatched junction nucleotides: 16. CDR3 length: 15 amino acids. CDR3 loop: CASSLTGDHRKTLHF. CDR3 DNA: TGTGCCAGCAGCCTTACAGGGGACCATCGAAAAACCCTCCACTTT.

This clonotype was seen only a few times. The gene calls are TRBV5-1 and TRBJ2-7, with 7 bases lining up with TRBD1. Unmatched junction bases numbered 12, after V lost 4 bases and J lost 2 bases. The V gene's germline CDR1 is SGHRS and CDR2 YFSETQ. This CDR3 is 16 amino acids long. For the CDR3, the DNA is TGCGCCAGCAGCGGGGTGGGACAGCGTGGTCCCTACGAGCAGTACTTC. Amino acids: CASSGVGQRGPYEQYF.

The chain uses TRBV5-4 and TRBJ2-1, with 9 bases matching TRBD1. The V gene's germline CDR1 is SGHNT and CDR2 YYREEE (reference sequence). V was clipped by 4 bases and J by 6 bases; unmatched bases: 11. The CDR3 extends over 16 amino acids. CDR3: CASSGVPGQGSNEQFF. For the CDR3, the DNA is TGTGCCAGCAGCGGAGTTCCGGGACAGGGTAGCAATGAGCAGTTCTTC.

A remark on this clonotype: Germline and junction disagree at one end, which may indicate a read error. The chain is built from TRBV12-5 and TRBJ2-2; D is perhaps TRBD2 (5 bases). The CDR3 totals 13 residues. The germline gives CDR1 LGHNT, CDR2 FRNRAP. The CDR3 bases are TGTGCTAGTGGTTTGGGGGAGACCGGGGAGCCGTTTTTT. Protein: CASGLGETGEPFF.

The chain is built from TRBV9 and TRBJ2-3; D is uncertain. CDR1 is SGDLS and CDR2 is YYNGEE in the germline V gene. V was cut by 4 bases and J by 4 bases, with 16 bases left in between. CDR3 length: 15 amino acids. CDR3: CASSFAPVASDTQYF. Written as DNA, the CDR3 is TGTGCCAGCAGCTTCGCCCCGGTAGCCTCAGATACGCAGTATTTT.

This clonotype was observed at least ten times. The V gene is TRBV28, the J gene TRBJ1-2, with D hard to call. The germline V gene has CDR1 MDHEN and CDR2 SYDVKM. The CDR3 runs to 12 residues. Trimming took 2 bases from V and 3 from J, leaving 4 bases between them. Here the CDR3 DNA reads TGTGCCAGCAGTTTAACAGACTATGGCTACACCTTC. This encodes CASSLTDYGYTF.

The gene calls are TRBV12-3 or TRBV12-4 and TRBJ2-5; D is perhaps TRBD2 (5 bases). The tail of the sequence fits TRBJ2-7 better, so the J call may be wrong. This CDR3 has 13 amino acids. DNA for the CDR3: TGTGCCAGCAGTTTTAATTCGGGGTACGAGCAGTACTTC. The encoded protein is CASSFNSGYEQYF.

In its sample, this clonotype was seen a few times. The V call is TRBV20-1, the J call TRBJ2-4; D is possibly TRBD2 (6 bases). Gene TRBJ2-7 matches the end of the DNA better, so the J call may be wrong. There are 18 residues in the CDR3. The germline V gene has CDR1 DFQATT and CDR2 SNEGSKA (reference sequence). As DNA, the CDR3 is TGCAGTGCCGAGGGGCGGGGAAGATACAACTTCGCCTCCTACGAGCAGTACTTC. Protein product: CSAEGRGRYNFASYEQYF.

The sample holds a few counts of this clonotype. This CDR3 reads CSAYQYEQYF. CDR3 DNA: TGCAGTGCTTATCAATACGAGCAGTACTTC. The V call is TRBV20-1, the J call TRBJ2-7; D not resolved. The ends were cut back, 5 bases at V and 4 bases at J, with 6 bases in the middle. This CDR3 comprises 10 residues. The germline V gene encodes CDR1 DFQATT and CDR2 SNEGSKA (reference sequence).

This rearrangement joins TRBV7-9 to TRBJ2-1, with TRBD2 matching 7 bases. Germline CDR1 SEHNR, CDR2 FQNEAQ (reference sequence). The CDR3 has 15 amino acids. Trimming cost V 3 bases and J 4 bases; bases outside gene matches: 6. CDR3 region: CASSFRAGVYNEQFF. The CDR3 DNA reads TGTGCCAGCAGCTTTAGGGCGGGGGTATACAATGAGCAGTTCTTC.

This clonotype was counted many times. The CDR3 loop is CASSEQTGFSYEQYF. In DNA, the CDR3 is TGTGCCAGCAGTGAACAGACAGGATTCTCCTACGAGCAGTACTTC. V is TRBV12-3 or TRBV12-4 and J is TRBJ2-7, with D possibly being TRBD1 (6 bases). Trimming took off 5 bases at V and 0 bases at J, with 14 bases between the two ends. This CDR3 has 15 amino acids.

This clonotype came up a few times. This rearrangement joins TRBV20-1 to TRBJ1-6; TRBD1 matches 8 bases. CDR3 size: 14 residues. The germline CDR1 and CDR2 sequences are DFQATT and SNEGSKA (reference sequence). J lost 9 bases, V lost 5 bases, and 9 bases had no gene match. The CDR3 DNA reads TGCAGTGCTCCGGACAGGGCCTGGGGTTCACCCCTCCACTTT. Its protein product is CSAPDRAWGSPLHF.

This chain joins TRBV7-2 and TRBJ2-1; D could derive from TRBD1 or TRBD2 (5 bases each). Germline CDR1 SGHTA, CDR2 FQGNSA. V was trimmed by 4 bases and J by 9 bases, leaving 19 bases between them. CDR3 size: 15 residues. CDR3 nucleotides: TGTGCCAGCAGCTACGGGACCCCAACGGGTGGTGAGCAGTTCTTC. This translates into CASSYGTPTGGEQFF.

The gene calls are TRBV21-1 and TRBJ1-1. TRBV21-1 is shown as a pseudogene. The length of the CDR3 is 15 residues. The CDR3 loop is CASSKGQAGNTEAFF. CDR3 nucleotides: TGTGCCAGCAGCAAAGGGCAGGCAGGGAACACTGAAGCTTTCTTT.

The CDR3 nucleotides are TGCGCCAGCAGCCAATCCCGGGACGGACCCTACGAGCAGTACTTC. Translating it yields CASSQSRDGPYEQYF. The chain couples TRBV4-1 to TRBJ2-7; D may match TRBD1 or TRBD2 (5 bases each). This CDR3 is 15 amino acids long. Per germline, CDR1 MGHRA and CDR2 YSYEKL. Trimming removed 2 bases at V and 2 bases at J, with 13 bases between.

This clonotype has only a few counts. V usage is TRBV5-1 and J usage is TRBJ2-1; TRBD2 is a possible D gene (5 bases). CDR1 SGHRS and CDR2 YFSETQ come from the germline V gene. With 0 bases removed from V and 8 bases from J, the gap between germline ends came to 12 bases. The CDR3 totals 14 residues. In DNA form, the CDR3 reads TGCGCCAGCAGCTTGGCGGACTCCTTGGATGAGCAGTTCTTC. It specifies CASSLADSLDEQFF.

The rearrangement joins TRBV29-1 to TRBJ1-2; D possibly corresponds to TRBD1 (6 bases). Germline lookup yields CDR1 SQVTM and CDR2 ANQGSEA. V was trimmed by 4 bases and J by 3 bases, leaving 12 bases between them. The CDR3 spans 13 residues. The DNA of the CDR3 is TGCAGCGTTGCGAAACAGGGTGACTATGGCTACACCTTC. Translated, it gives CSVAKQGDYGYTF.